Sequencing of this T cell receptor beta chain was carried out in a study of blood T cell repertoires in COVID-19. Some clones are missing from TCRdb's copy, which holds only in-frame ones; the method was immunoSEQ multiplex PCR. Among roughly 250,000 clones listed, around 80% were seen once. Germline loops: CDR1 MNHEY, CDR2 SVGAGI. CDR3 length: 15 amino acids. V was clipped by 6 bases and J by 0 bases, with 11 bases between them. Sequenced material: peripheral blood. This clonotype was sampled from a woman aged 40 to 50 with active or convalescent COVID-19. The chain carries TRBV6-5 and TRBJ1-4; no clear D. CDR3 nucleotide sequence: TGTGCCAGCAGGGCAGGCCCCGCAACTAATGAAAAACTGTTTTTT. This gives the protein CASRAGPATNEKLFF.